These T cell receptor beta chains were read from a single sample in a study of shared clonotypes between healthy human individuals. This table comes from immunoSEQ multiplex PCR, and its TCRdb copy is limited to in-frame clones, with some not included. There are approximately 1,000,000 clones in the sample; 60% to 80% occur only once, and almost 0.9% lies in the top ten. Specimen: memory CD4+ T cells from PBMCs. The receptors were gathered from a man aged 18 to 29 in good health. Some clones in this sample may be carry-over from other donors' samples. Both conserved end residues are part of each CDR3. The D gene is left open where the match is weak. Only part of the rows carry a size: once, few, many, or a class if the clone is expanded.

clone_size	cdr3_length	v_call	j_call	d_call	cdr3_nt	cdr3_aa
-	14	TRBV5-4	TRBJ2-7	TRBD1	TGTGCCAGCAGCTTGGTAGGGGGCGGCTACGAGCAGTACTTC	CASSLVGGGYEQYF
-	13	TRBV27	TRBJ2-7	TRBD1	TGTGCCAGCAGGGGACAGGGTGCCAACGAGCAGTACTTC	CASRGQGANEQYF
-	15	TRBV6-5	TRBJ1-4	-	TGTGCCAGCAGGCCTCTGGGGTTTTCGGATGAAAAACTGTTTTTT	CASRPLGFSDEKLFF
-	13	TRBV7-9	TRBJ2-5	TRBD1	TGTGCCAGCAGCTGGGACAGGGAGGAGACCCAGTACTTC	CASSWDREETQYF
-	12	TRBV6-1	TRBJ1-2	-	TGTGCCAGCAGTGAGGAATTCTATGGCTACACCTTC	CASSEEFYGYTF
once	12	TRBV30	TRBJ2-7	TRBD1	TGTGCCGGGGGACAGGGATCCTACGAGCAGTACTTC	CAGGQGSYEQYF
-	17	TRBV15	TRBJ2-4	TRBD2	TGTGCCACCAGCCCAACAACTAGCGGGATAGCCAAAAACATTCAGTACTTC	CATSPTTSGIAKNIQYF
-	14	TRBV29-1	TRBJ1-2	-	TGCAGCTTCTACAGGTCGGGATTTAACTATGGCTACACCTTC	CSFYRSGFNYGYTF
-	14	TRBV5-5	TRBJ2-2	-	TGTGCCAGCAGCTGGGACCGCCGGGTGGGGGAGCTGTTTTTT	CASSWDRRVGELFF
-	14	TRBV2	TRBJ2-3	-	TGTGCCAGCAGTGAAGTACAGAACACAGATACGCAGTATTTT	CASSEVQNTDTQYF
few	14	TRBV7-9	TRBJ1-1	-	TGTGCCAGCAGCTTCGGGCAGGGGAGCACTGAAGCTTTCTTT	CASSFGQGSTEAFF
-	15	TRBV5-6	TRBJ2-5	TRBD2	TGTGCCAGCAGCTTGTATCTAGCGGGAGAAGAGACCCAGTACTTC	CASSLYLAGEETQYF
few	15	TRBV25-1	TRBJ1-1	TRBD1	TGTGCCAGCAGTAACCGAGGGACAGCGAACACTGAAGCTTTCTTT	CASSNRGTANTEAFF
-	15	TRBV18	TRBJ1-1	-	TGTGCCAGCTCACCCCCCCCCGGGAGAGACACTGAAGCTTTCTTT	CASSPPPGRDTEAFF
-	15	TRBV5-1	TRBJ2-5	TRBD1	TGCGCCAGCAGCTCGAAACAGGGGATGGGGGAGACCCAGTACTTC	CASSSKQGMGETQYF
-	17	TRBV28	TRBJ2-7	TRBD2	TGTGCCAGCAGTTTGCGAACAACTAGCGGGAGGTCGGGGGAGCAGTACTTC	CASSLRTTSGRSGEQYF
-	14	TRBV6-5	TRBJ2-7	-	TGTGCCAGCAGTTACTCGCGGTCGTTCAACGAGCAGTACTTC	CASSYSRSFNEQYF
once	19	TRBV5-1	TRBJ2-3	-	TGCGCCAGCAGCTTGGGTAGGCCCGACAGGCCCGGTGGGGCAGATACGCAGTATTTT	CASSLGRPDRPGGADTQYF
-	13	TRBV7-4	TRBJ2-7	-	TGTGCCAGCAGCGAAATCACGGATGGGGAGCAGTACTTC	CASSEITDGEQYF
-	14	TRBV12-5	TRBJ1-1	-	TGTGCTAGTGGTTTGCAGGGTTCGATCACTGAAGCTTTCTTT	CASGLQGSITEAFF
-	14	TRBV10-3	TRBJ2-1	-	TGTGCCATCAGTGAGCAGGTTGGCAGGGGTGAGCAGTTCTTC	CAISEQVGRGEQFF
-	17	TRBV2	TRBJ1-2	-	TGTGCCAGCACCGGGGGGGAAGGCGCCTTAGCTAACTATGGCTACACCTTC	CASTGGEGALANYGYTF
many	14	TRBV5-1	TRBJ1-2	-	TGCGCCAGCAGCAGGACGGGTTTTAACTATGGCTACACCTTC	CASSRTGFNYGYTF
-	16	TRBV30	TRBJ1-6	TRBD1	TGTGCCTGGAGTTCCTCCGGGACAGGGAGGGGATCACCCCTCCACTTT	CAWSSSGTGRGSPLHF
-	11	TRBV20-1	TRBJ2-5	-	TGCAGTGTAAGGGGCCAAGAGACCCAGTACTTC	CSVRGQETQYF